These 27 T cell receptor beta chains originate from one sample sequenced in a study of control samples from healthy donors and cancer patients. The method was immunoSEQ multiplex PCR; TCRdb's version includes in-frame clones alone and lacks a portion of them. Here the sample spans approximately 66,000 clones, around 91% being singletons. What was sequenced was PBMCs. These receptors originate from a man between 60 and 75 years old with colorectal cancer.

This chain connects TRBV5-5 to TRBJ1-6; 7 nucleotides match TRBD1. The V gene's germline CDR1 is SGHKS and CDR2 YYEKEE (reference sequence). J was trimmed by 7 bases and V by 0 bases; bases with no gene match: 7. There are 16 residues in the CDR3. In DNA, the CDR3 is TGTGCCAGCAGCTTGGGGGTGACAGGGAGAAATTCACCCCTCCACTTT. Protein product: CASSLGVTGRNSPLHF.

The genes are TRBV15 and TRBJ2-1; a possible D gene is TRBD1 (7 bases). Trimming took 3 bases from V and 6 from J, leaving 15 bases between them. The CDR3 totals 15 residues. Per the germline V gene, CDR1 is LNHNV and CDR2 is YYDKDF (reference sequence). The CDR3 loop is CATSRRRQGGNEQFF. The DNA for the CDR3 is TGTGCCACCAGCAGGCGGAGACAGGGAGGCAATGAGCAGTTCTTC.

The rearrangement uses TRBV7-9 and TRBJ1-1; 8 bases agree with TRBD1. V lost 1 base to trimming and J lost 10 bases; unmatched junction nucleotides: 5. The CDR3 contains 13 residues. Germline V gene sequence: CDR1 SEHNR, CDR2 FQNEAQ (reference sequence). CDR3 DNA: TGTGCCAGCAGCTTAGTAGGACAGGGAGGAGCTTTCTTT. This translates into CASSLVGQGGAFF. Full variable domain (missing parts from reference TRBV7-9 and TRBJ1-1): DTGVSQNPRHKITKRGQNVTFRCDPISEHNRLYWYRQTLGQGPEFLTYFQNEAQLEKSRLLSDRFSAERPKGSFSTLEIQRTEQGDSAMYLCASSLVGQGGAFFGQGTRLTVV.

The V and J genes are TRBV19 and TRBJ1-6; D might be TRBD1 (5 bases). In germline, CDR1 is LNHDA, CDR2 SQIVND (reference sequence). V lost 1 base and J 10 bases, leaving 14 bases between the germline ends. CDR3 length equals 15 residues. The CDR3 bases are TGTGCCAGTAGTATAGCCCAGGGTAGAAGGTCACCCCTCCACTTT. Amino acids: CASSIAQGRRSPLHF. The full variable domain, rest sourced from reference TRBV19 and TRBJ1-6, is DGGITQSPKYLFRKEGQNVTLSCEQNLNHDAMYWYRQDPGQGLRLIYYSQIVNDFQKGDIAEGYSVSREKKESFPLTVTSAQKNPTAFYLCASSIAQGRRSPLHFGNGTRLTVT.

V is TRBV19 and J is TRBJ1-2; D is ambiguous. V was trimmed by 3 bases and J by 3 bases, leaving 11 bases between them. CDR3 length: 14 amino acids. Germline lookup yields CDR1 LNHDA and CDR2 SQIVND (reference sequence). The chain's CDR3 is CASSIGGTHYGYTF. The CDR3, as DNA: TGTGCCAGTAGTATCGGAGGTACCCACTATGGCTACACCTTC. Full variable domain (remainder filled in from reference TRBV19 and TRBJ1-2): DGGITQSPKYLFRKEGQNVTLSCEQNLNHDAMYWYRQDPGQGLRLIYYSQIVNDFQKGDIAEGYSVSREKKESFPLTVTSAQKNPTAFYLCASSIGGTHYGYTFGSGTRLTVV.

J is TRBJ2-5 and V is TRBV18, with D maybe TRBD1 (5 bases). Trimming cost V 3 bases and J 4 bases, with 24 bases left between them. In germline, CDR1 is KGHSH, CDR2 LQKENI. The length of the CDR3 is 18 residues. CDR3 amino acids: CASSPFTPGLGLGETQYF. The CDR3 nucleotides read TGTGCCAGCTCACCCTTTACCCCAGGGTTAGGGCTCGGAGAGACCCAGTACTTC.

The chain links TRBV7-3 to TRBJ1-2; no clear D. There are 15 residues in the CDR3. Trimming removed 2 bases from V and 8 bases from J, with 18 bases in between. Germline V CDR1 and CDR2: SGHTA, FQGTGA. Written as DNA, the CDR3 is TGTGCCAGCAGCTTAGGAATGGGAGAAACCAACGGCTACACCTTC. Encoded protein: CASSLGMGETNGYTF.

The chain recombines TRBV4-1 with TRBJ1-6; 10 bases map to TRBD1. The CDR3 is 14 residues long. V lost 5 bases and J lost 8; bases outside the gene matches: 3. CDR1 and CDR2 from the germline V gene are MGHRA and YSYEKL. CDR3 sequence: CASSYGTGDSPLHF. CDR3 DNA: TGCGCCAGCAGCTACGGGACAGGGGATTCACCCCTCCACTTT.

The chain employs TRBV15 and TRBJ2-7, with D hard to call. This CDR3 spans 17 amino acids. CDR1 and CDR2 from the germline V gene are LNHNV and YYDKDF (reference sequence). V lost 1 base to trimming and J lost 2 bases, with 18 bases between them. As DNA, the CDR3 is TGTGCCACCAGCAGAGTCCGGGCCTTTCGTGATCCCTACGAGCAGTACTTC. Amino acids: CATSRVRAFRDPYEQYF. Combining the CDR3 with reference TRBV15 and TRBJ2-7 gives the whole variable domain DAMVIQNPRYQVTQFGKPVTLSCSQTLNHNVMYWYQQKSSQAPKLLFHYYDKDFNNEADTPDNFQSRRPNTSFCFLDIRSPGLGDTAMYLCATSRVRAFRDPYEQYFGPGTRLTVT.

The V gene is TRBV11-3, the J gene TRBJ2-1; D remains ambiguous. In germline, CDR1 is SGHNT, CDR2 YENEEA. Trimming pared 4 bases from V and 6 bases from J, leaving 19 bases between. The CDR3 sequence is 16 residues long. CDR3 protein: CASSSYGYRSGNEQFF. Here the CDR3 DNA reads TGTGCCAGCAGCTCCTATGGCTACCGGAGTGGCAATGAGCAGTTCTTC.

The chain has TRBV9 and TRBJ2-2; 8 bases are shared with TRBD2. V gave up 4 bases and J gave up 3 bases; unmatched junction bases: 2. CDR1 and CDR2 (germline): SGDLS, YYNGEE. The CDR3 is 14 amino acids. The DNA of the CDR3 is TGTGCCAGCAGCTATAGCGGGGACACCGGGGAGCTGTTTTTT. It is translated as CASSYSGDTGELFF.

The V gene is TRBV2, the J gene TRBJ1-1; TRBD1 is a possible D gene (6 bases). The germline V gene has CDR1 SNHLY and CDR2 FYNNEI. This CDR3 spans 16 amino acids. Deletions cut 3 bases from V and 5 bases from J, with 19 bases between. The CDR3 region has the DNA TGTGCCAGCAGTGAGAACAGGGCAGATTCCTGGACTGAAGCTTTCTTT. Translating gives CASSENRADSWTEAFF. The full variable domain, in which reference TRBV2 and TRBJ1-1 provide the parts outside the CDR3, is EPEVTQTPSHQVTQMGQEVILRCVPISNHLYFYWYRQILGQKVEFLVSFYNNEISEKSEIFDDQFSVERPDGSNFTLKIRSTKLEDSAMYFCASSENRADSWTEAFFGQGTRLTVV.

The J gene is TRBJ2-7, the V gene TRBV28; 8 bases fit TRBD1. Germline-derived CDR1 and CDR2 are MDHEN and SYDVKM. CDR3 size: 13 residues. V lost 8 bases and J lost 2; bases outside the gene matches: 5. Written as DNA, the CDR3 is TGTGCCAGCGGAGGACAGGGCCCCTACGAGCAGTACTTC. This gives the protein CASGGQGPYEQYF.

CDR3 sequence: CASSPQPNSPLHF. As DNA, the CDR3 is TGTGCCAGCTCACCACAGCCTAATTCACCCCTCCACTTT. The chain carries TRBV18 and TRBJ1-6; no reliable D call. The CDR3 runs 13 residues. Germline V gene sequence: CDR1 KGHSH, CDR2 LQKENI. Trimming cost V 1 base and J 6 bases, with 4 bases left between them.

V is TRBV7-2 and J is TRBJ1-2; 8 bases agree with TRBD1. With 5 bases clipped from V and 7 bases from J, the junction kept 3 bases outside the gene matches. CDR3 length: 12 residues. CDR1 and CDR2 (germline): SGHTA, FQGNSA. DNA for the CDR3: TGTGCCAGCAGCGAGGACAGGGTTGGCTACACCTTC. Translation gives CASSEDRVGYTF. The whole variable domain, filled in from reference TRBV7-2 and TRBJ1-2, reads GAGVSQSPSNKVTEKGKDVELRCDPISGHTALYWYRQSLGQGLEFLIYFQGNSAPDKSGLPSDRFSAERTGGSVSTLTIQRTQQEDSAVYLCASSEDRVGYTFGSGTRLTVV.

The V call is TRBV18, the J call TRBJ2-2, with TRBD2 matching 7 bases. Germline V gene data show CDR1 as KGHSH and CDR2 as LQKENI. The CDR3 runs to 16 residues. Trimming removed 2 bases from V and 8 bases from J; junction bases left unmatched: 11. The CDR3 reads CASSPTLAASRGELFF. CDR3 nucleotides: TGTGCCAGCTCACCAACCCTAGCGGCCTCCCGGGGGGAGCTGTTTTTT.

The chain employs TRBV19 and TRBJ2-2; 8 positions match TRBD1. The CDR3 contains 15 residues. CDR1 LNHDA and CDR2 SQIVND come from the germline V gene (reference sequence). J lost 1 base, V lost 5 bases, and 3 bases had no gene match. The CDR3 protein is CASSRGTGNTGELFF. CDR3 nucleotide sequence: TGTGCCAGTAGTCGTGGGACAGGGAACACCGGGGAGCTGTTTTTT. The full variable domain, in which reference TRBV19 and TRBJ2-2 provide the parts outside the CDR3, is DGGITQSPKYLFRKEGQNVTLSCEQNLNHDAMYWYRQDPGQGLRLIYYSQIVNDFQKGDIAEGYSVSREKKESFPLTVTSAQKNPTAFYLCASSRGTGNTGELFFGEGSRLTVL.

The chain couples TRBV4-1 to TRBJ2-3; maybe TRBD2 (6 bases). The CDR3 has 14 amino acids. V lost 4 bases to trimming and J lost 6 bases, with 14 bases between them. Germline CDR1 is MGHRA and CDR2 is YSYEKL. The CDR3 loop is CASSPRGAGDTQYF. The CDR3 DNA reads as TGCGCCAGCAGCCCCCGCGGGGCAGGTGATACGCAGTATTTT.

CDR3 sequence (DNA): TGTGCCAGCACCCCGGACAGATACTCACCCCTCCACTTT. Its protein is CASTPDRYSPLHF. The J gene is TRBJ1-6, the V gene TRBV7-8; TRBD1 is a possible D gene (6 bases). The CDR3 is made up of 13 amino acids. With 7 bases removed from V and 10 bases from J, the gap between germline ends came to 14 bases. Per germline, CDR1 SGHVS and CDR2 FQNEAQ.

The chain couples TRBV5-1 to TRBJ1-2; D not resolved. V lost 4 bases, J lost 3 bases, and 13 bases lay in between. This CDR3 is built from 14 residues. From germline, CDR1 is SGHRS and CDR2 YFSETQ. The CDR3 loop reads CASSPYIGDYGYTF. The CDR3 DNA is TGCGCCAGCAGCCCGTATATTGGGGACTATGGCTACACCTTC.

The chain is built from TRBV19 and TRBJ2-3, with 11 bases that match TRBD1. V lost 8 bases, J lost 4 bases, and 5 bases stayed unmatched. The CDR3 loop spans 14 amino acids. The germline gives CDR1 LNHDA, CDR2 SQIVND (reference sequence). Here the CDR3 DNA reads TGTGCCAGTCGATGGACAGGGGGCGCAGATACGCAGTATTTT. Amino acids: CASRWTGGADTQYF.

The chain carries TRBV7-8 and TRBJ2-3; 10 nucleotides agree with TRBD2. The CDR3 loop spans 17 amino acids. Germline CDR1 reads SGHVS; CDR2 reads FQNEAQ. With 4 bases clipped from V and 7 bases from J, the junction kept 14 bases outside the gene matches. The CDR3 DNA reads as TGTGCCAGCAGCTCCAGTCGAAGCGGGGGGGTAGGGAATACGCAGTATTTT. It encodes CASSSSRSGGVGNTQYF.

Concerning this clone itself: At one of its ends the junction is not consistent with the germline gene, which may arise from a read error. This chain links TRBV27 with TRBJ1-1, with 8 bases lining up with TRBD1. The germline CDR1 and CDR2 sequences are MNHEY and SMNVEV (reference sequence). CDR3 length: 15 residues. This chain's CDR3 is CARSLSNRGTTEAFF. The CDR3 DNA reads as TGTGCCCGCAGTTTATCGAACAGGGGGACCACTGAAGCTTTCTTT.

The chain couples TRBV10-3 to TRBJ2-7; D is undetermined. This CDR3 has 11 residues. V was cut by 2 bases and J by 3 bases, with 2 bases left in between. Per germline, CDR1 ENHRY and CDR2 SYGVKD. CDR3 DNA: TGTGCCATCAGTGAGGACTACGAGCAGTACTTC. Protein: CAISEDYEQYF.

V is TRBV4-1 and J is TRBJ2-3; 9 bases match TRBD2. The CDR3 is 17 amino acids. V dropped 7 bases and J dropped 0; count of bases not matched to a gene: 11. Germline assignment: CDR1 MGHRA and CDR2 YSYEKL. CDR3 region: CASKLAGDFSSTDTQYF. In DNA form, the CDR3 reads TGCGCCAGCAAATTAGCGGGGGACTTCTCTAGCACAGATACGCAGTATTTT.

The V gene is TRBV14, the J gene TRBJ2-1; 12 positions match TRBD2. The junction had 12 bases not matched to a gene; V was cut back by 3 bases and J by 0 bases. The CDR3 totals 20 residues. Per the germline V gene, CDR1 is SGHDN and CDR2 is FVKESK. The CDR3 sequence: CASSHHGMTSGGPSYNEQFF. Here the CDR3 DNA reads TGTGCCAGCAGCCACCACGGCATGACTAGCGGGGGACCCTCCTACAATGAGCAGTTCTTC.

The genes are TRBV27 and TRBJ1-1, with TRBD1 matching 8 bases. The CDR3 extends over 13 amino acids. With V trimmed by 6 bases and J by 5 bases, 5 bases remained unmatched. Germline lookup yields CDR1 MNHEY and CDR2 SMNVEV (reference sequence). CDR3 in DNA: TGTGCCAGCAGCGAATACAGGGGGACTGAAGCTTTCTTT. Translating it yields CASSEYRGTEAFF.